This is a list of T cell receptor beta chains from one sample in a study of cytotoxic CD8 clonotypes in ibrutinib-treated CLL. Only in-frame clones appear in the TCRdb table, and some are missing; sequencing was by immunoSEQ multiplex PCR. This sample yields 65,000 to 85,000 clones, of which around four fifths are seen a single time; about 39% belongs to the top ten. Source: PBMCs, taken after 24 months of ibrutinib treatment. The receptors shown here come from a human donor with chronic lymphocytic leukemia. The CDR3 runs from the conserved cysteine through the conserved F or W.

V: TRBV7-2; J: TRBJ1-1; CDR3: CASSLLQGRMNTEAFF
V: TRBV4-3; J: TRBJ1-2; CDR3: CASSQGANTNYGYTF
V: TRBV2; J: TRBJ2-1; CDR3: CASRGTSRGNEQFF
V: TRBV7-3; J: TRBJ1-2; CDR3: CASSLAPYGDYGYTF
V: TRBV9; J: TRBJ2-3; CDR3: CASSSQGPVTDTQYF
V: TRBV7-9; J: TRBJ2-2; CDR3: CASRPGLAGTTGELFF
V: TRBV5-1; J: TRBJ2-2; CDR3: CASSLGRADTGELFF
V: TRBV7-2; J: TRBJ1-1; CDR3: CASSLERGNTEAFF
V: TRBV4-2; J: TRBJ1-2; CDR3: CASSQDLGLGYGYTF
V: TRBV12-1; J: TRBJ1-5; CDR3: CASSGVRDSSNQPQHF
V: TRBV7-9; J: TRBJ2-1; CDR3: CASSLGRLAGVYNEQFF
V: TRBV7-3; J: TRBJ2-7; CDR3: CASSATKGYEQYF
V: TRBV6-5; J: TRBJ1-5; CDR3: CASRSRQPNQPQHF
V: TRBV27; J: TRBJ2-1; CDR3: CASSRRGLAGQSSYNEQFF
V: TRBV4-1; J: TRBJ2-1; CDR3: CASSDQGHEQFF
V: TRBV19; J: TRBJ2-3; CDR3: CASSSRRSSGNTDTQYF
V: TRBV10-3; J: TRBJ1-4; CDR3: CAISDSTNEKLFF
V: TRBV28; J: TRBJ1-2; CDR3: CASRWGGVNYGYTF
V: TRBV5-4; J: TRBJ2-5; CDR3: CASSPGDTSFETQYF
V: TRBV6-1; J: TRBJ1-4; CDR3: CASRSLQTSREKLFF
V: TRBV5-1; J: TRBJ2-3; CDR3: CASSSRGIELDTQYF
V: TRBV11-3; J: TRBJ2-1; CDR3: CASSPSTGLNEQFF